Listed below are T cell receptor beta chains from one sample, sequenced in a study of blood T cell repertoires in COVID-19. Sequencing used immunoSEQ multiplex PCR; TCRdb keeps in-frame clones, though not all of them. The sample includes 110,000 to 150,000 clones, approximately 82% of them seen just once. Sequencing was done on a sample of peripheral blood. All receptors come from a human donor in a cohort sampled during active COVID-19. Each CDR3 is given with its conserved first and last residue. Each record gives: clone size, D gene, J gene, V gene, CDR3 DNA, CDR3 protein. A D gene is named only where the DNA matches it firmly. The size of a clone is reported for some rows only, either as once, few or many, or as a class for expanded clones.

NA | TRBD1 | TRBJ2-7 | TRBV6-4 | TGTGCCAGCAGTGACTCCCCCAGGGGGCAAACCGAGCAGTACTTC | CASSDSPRGQTEQYF
NA | NA | TRBJ2-1 | TRBV30 | TGTGCCTGGAGTGCCCGGACTATTGGGGAGCAGTTCTTC | CAWSARTIGEQFF
NA | TRBD1 | TRBJ2-1 | TRBV29-1 | TGCAGCGTTTCCCGGGACAGCGACAATGAGCAGTTCTTC | CSVSRDSDNEQFF
few | TRBD1 | TRBJ1-2 | TRBV5-1 | TGCGCCAGCAGCTGGGCCGGGACAGGGGATTATGGCTACACCTTC | CASSWAGTGDYGYTF
once | TRBD1 | TRBJ1-1 | TRBV3-1/TRBV3-2 | TGTGCCAGCAGCCTCTCTGACAGGGACACTGAAGCTTTCTTT | CASSLSDRDTEAFF
NA | NA | TRBJ1-2 | TRBV28 | TGTGCCAGCAGTTTTGCGGGGGCTTCCTATGGCTACACCTTC | CASSFAGASYGYTF
NA | TRBD1 | TRBJ1-2 | TRBV5-6 | TGTGCCAGCAGCAAACCGACAGGGGGGGGCTACACCTTC | CASSKPTGGGYTF
once | TRBD1 | TRBJ1-5 | TRBV19 | TGTGCCACCGGGACAGGAAGAGATAGCAATCAGCCCCAGCATTTT | CATGTGRDSNQPQHF
NA | NA | TRBJ1-1 | TRBV29-1 | TGCAGCGTTGAGGGCTTCAGGAACACTGAAGCTTTCTTT | CSVEGFRNTEAFF
NA | TRBD1 | TRBJ2-2 | TRBV11-2 | TGTGCCAGCAGCTTAGTTCGAGGACAGGGTTTGAACACCGGGGAGCTGTTTTTT | CASSLVRGQGLNTGELFF
few | NA | TRBJ1-3 | TRBV7-9 | TGTGCCAGCAGCCTGACAGACGTAGCTGGAAACACCATATATTTT | CASSLTDVAGNTIYF
NA | TRBD2 | TRBJ2-3 | TRBV28 | TGTGCCAGCAGTTTCGCGGGGGTAACAGATACGCAGTATTTT | CASSFAGVTDTQYF
NA | NA | TRBJ2-1 | TRBV5-1 | TGCGCCAGCAGCTTGCGGCCTAGCCGAAACAATGAGCAGTTCTTC | CASSLRPSRNNEQFF
NA | TRBD2 | TRBJ2-1 | TRBV7-8 | TGTGCCAGCAGCCTAGGGCGGCTAGCGGGCCGAGGGGATGAGCAGTTCTTC | CASSLGRLAGRGDEQFF
few | TRBD2 | TRBJ2-5 | TRBV18 | TGTGCCAGCTCACGGACCTGGACTAGCGGACAAGAGACCCAGTACTTC | CASSRTWTSGQETQYF
NA | TRBD2 | TRBJ2-1 | TRBV7-3 | TGTGCCAGCAGCTTACTAGCGGGAGGCCGAAATGAGCAGTTCTTC | CASSLLAGGRNEQFF
few | TRBD1 | TRBJ1-2 | TRBV5-5 | TGTGCCAGCAGCTCGGGACAGCTCACTAACTATGGCTACACCTTC | CASSSGQLTNYGYTF
NA | TRBD1 | TRBJ1-2 | TRBV10-3 | TGTGCCATCAGTGCGGACAGGGATTACTATGGCTACACCTTC | CAISADRDYYGYTF
NA | TRBD2 | TRBJ2-7 | TRBV7-8 | TGTGCCAGCAGCATCGAGGGACTAGCGGGAGAGCAGTACTTC | CASSIEGLAGEQYF
NA | NA | TRBJ1-3 | TRBV7-8 | TGTGCCAGCAGCTTAGGAGGCAGTGGAAACACCATATATTTT | CASSLGGSGNTIYF
NA | TRBD1 | TRBJ1-6 | TRBV27 | TGTGCCAGCACCCTACCCGGGGACAGGGGGAATTCACCCCTCCACTTT | CASTLPGDRGNSPLHF
once | NA | TRBJ2-5 | TRBV7-8 | TGTGCCAGCAGCTTAGGTGGACAACAAGAGACCCAGTACTTC | CASSLGGQQETQYF
NA | TRBD1 | TRBJ1-5 | TRBV18 | TGTGCCAGCTCACCTATCGAGGGGGCGGGACAGCCCCAGCATTTT | CASSPIEGAGQPQHF
once | NA | TRBJ1-6 | TRBV24-1 | TGTGCCACCAGTGCCTCAGGGAATTCACCCCTCCACTTT | CATSASGNSPLHF
few | NA | TRBJ2-5 | TRBV5-6 | TGTGCCAGCAGCTTGGTGTCAGGGCCTCAACAAGAGACCCAGTACTTC | CASSLVSGPQQETQYF
NA | NA | TRBJ1-2 | TRBV7-8 | TGTGCCAGCAGCCTCGGGAGTCAGAACTATGGCTACACCTTC | CASSLGSQNYGYTF
NA | NA | TRBJ2-1 | TRBV19 | TGTGCCAGTAGGATTAGCGGCAGCTCCTACAATGAGCAGTTCTTC | CASRISGSSYNEQFF
few | NA | TRBJ2-7 | TRBV19 | TGTGCCAGTAGAAGGGGCGGGGACTCCTACGAGCAGTACTTC | CASRRGGDSYEQYF
few | TRBD1 | TRBJ1-2 | TRBV7-6 | TGTGCCAGCAGCCCCTCCGGGACAGTCTATGGCTACACCTTC | CASSPSGTVYGYTF
NA | TRBD1 | TRBJ1-1 | TRBV4-3 | TGCGCCAGCAGCCAACACGGACAGGGAGGGACTGAAGCTTTCTTT | CASSQHGQGGTEAFF
NA | NA | TRBJ1-3 | TRBV9 | TGTGCCAGCAGCGCACAGGGTGATCCTGGAAACACCATATATTTT | CASSAQGDPGNTIYF
NA | TRBD1 | TRBJ1-2 | TRBV12-3/TRBV12-4 | TGTGCCAGCAGTAAGGGACAGGGGGGCTACACCTTC | CASSKGQGGYTF
NA | TRBD1 | TRBJ1-3 | TRBV12-3/TRBV12-4 | TGTGCCAGCGGGGACAGCTCTGGAAACACCATATATTTT | CASGDSSGNTIYF
NA | TRBD2 | TRBJ2-1 | TRBV3-1/TRBV3-2 | TGTGCCAGCAGCCAAGGAGCGGGATCCTACAATGAGCAGTTCTTC | CASSQGAGSYNEQFF
NA | NA | TRBJ1-5 | TRBV5-1 | TGCGCCAGCAGCTTGGGCGGAGATAGCAATCAGCCCCAGCATTTT | CASSLGGDSNQPQHF
NA | TRBD2 | TRBJ2-3 | TRBV29-1 | TGCAGCGTTACTAGCGGCCCAGATACGCAGTATTTT | CSVTSGPDTQYF
NA | TRBD2 | TRBJ2-7 | TRBV28 | TGTGCCAGCAGTTTTGGTATAGCGGGAGGGACCTACGAGCAGTACTTC | CASSFGIAGGTYEQYF
NA | NA | TRBJ1-1 | TRBV28 | TGTGCCAGTGTCGAGGGGAGGCCGGCTGAAGCTTTCTTT | CASVEGRPAEAFF
NA | NA | TRBJ2-1 | TRBV6-6 | TGTGCCAGCAGGGAGCGGGCCTCCTACAATGAGCAGTTCTTC | CASRERASYNEQFF
NA | TRBD2 | TRBJ2-7 | TRBV18 | TGTGCCAGCTCGCGGCGTCCTGGCGGGGGCTCCTACGAGCAGTACTTC | CASSRRPGGGSYEQYF
NA | NA | TRBJ2-7 | TRBV30 | TGTGCCTGGATTGACAGCTCCTACGAGCAGTACTTC | CAWIDSSYEQYF
NA | NA | TRBJ2-7 | TRBV2 | TGTGCCAGCAGCCCCAACTTGACAGGCTACGAGCAGTACTTC | CASSPNLTGYEQYF
NA | TRBD2 | TRBJ2-3 | TRBV5-1 | TGCGCCAGCAGCTTGGGTCTAGCGGCTAGCACAGATACGCAGTATTTT | CASSLGLAASTDTQYF
NA | NA | TRBJ2-5 | TRBV2 | TGTGCCAGCAGTGTGGGGGCAGAGACCCAGTACTTC | CASSVGAETQYF
NA | TRBD2 | TRBJ2-1 | TRBV3-1/TRBV3-2 | TGTGCCAGCAGCCAATATTTAGTTAGCGGGCGTAATGAGCAGTTCTTC | CASSQYLVSGRNEQFF
NA | TRBD1 | TRBJ1-4 | TRBV11-2 | TGTGCCAGCAGCCAGGGGGGACAGGGGGGTGAAAAACTGTTTTTT | CASSQGGQGGEKLFF
NA | NA | TRBJ2-7 | TRBV7-2 | TGTGCCAGCCAACTAGGTCCCAGCTCCTACGAGCAGTACTTC | CASQLGPSSYEQYF
NA | NA | TRBJ1-1 | TRBV27 | TGTGCCAGCAGTTCAGGTCTCGGGCCGACAACAGGGAGCACTGAAGCTTTCTTT | CASSSGLGPTTGSTEAFF
NA | TRBD1 | TRBJ2-2 | TRBV6-1 | TGTGCCAGCAGTGAATTACTCCAGGGGGATGCCGGGGAGCTGTTTTTT | CASSELLQGDAGELFF
NA | NA | TRBJ1-1 | TRBV5-1 | TGCGCCAGCAGCTTGGATGGGGGCCTCGAGAACACTGAAGCTTTCTTT | CASSLDGGLENTEAFF
few | TRBD2 | TRBJ2-2 | TRBV7-3 | TGTGCCAGCAGCGATCAGGGACTAGCGGGAGTGAACACCGGGGAGCTGTTTTTT | CASSDQGLAGVNTGELFF
NA | NA | TRBJ1-5 | TRBV7-2 | TGTGCCGGGGGGGGATTGAGCAATCAGCCCCAGCATTTT | CAGGGLSNQPQHF
NA | NA | TRBJ1-2 | TRBV20-1 | TGCAGTGCTACCTACTATGGCTACACCTTC | CSATYYGYTF
NA | NA | TRBJ1-3 | TRBV7-2 | TGTGCCAGCAGCTTGACAAGCTCTGGAAACACCATATATTTT | CASSLTSSGNTIYF